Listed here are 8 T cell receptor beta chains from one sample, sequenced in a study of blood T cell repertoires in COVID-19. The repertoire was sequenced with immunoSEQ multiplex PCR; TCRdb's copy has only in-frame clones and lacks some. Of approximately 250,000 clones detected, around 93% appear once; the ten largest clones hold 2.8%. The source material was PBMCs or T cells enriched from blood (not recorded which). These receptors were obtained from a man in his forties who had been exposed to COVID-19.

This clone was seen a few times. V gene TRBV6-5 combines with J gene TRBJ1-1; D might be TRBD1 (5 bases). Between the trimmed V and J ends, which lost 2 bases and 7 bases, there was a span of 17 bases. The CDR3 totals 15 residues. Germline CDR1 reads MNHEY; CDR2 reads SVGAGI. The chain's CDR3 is CASSYRRVRTGEAFF. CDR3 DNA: TGTGCCAGCAGTTACAGGAGGGTCAGAACAGGTGAAGCTTTCTTT.

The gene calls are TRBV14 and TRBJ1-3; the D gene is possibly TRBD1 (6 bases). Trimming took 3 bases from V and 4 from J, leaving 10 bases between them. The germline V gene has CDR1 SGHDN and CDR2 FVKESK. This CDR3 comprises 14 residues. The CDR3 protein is CASSHGTYGNTIYF. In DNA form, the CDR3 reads TGTGCCAGCAGCCACGGGACATACGGAAACACCATATATTTT.

The CDR3 coding sequence is TGTGCTAGTTCTCTGACAGGGAGTGGAGTCTATGGCTACACCTTC. Translating gives CASSLTGSGVYGYTF. The chain combines TRBV12-5 with TRBJ1-2; 7 nucleotides line up with TRBD1. V lost 8 bases, J lost 4 bases, and 13 bases stayed unmatched. Germline assignment: CDR1 LGHNT and CDR2 FRNRAP. The CDR3 sequence is 15 residues long.

The CDR3: CASSRDFNEQFF. The DNA for the CDR3 is TGTGCCAGCAGCCGGGACTTCAATGAGCAGTTCTTC. The V and J genes are TRBV7-8 and TRBJ2-1, with D tentatively TRBD2 (6 bases). This CDR3 region has 12 residues. Germline loops: CDR1 SGHVS, CDR2 FQNEAQ. Trimming took off 5 bases at V and 6 bases at J, with 8 bases between the two ends.

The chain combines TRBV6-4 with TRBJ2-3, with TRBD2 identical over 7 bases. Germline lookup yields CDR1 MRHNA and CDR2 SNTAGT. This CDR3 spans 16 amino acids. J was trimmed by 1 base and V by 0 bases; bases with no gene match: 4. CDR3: CASSDSSGKGTDTQYF. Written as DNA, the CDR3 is TGTGCCAGCAGTGACTCGAGCGGGAAGGGCACAGATACGCAGTATTTT.

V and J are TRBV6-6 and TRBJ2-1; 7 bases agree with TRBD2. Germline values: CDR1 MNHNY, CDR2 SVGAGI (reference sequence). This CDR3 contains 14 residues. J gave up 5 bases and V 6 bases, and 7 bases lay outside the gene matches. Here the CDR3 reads CASRRTSLDNEQFF. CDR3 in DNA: TGTGCCAGCAGAAGGACTAGTCTAGACAATGAGCAGTTCTTC.

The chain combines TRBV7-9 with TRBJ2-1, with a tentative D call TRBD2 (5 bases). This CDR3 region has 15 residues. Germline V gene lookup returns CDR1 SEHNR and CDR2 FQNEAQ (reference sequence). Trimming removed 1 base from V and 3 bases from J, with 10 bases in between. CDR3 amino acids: CASSLVATNYNEQFF. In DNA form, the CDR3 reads TGTGCCAGCAGCTTAGTCGCGACTAACTACAATGAGCAGTTCTTC.

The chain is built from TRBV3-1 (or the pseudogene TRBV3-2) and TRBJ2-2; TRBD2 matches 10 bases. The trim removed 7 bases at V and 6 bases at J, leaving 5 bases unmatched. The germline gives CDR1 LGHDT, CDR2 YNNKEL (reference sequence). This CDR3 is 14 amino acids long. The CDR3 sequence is CASTPGLAPGELFF. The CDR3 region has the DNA TGTGCCAGCACCCCGGGACTAGCGCCCGGGGAGCTGTTTTTT.